What follows are 26 T cell receptor beta chains derived from one specimen sequenced in a study of control samples from healthy donors and cancer patients. Assay: immunoSEQ multiplex PCR; the TCRdb copy retains only in-frame clones and omits some. The sample carries around 53,000 clones, roughly 87% recorded once. Source material: PBMCs. The receptor set was obtained from a man aged 60 to 75 with head and neck cancer.

The V call is TRBV18, the J call TRBJ2-5; TRBD2 matches 7 bases. Germline CDR1 KGHSH, CDR2 LQKENI. J was trimmed by 2 bases and V by 3 bases; bases with no gene match: 6. This CDR3 contains 15 residues. CDR3 amino acids: CASSPGGGVQETQYF. The CDR3 DNA sequence: TGTGCCAGCTCACCCGGGGGAGGGGTTCAAGAGACCCAGTACTTC. Full variable domain (outside the CDR3, taken from reference TRBV18 and TRBJ2-5): NAGVMQNPRHLVRRRGQEARLRCSPMKGHSHVYWYRQLPEEGLKFMVYLQKENIIDESGMPKERFSAEFPKEGPSILRIQQVVRGDSAAYFCASSPGGGVQETQYFGPGTRLLVL.

Here the CDR3 DNA reads TGTGCCAGCAGCCAAGATATGGGGTTGGTGACTGAAGCTTTCTTT. Translating it yields CASSQDMGLVTEAFF. The V and J genes are TRBV3-1 (or the pseudogene TRBV3-2) and TRBJ1-1; no clear D. The V and J ends lost 0 bases and 5 bases respectively, with 13 bases between them. This CDR3 spans 15 amino acids. CDR1 and CDR2 (germline): LGHDT, YNNKEL (reference sequence).

This clone was seen once. In DNA form, the CDR3 reads TGTGCCAGCAGCTTAACTGCGGCGAACACTGAAGCTTTCTTT. Translated: CASSLTAANTEAFF. The gene calls are TRBV7-3 and TRBJ1-1; no clear D. The CDR3 length is 14 residues. Germline CDR1 SGHTA, CDR2 FQGTGA. The V and J ends lost 0 bases and 1 base respectively, with 6 bases between them.

This clone was seen only once. This chain links TRBV5-4 with TRBJ1-3; D might be TRBD1 (5 bases). V was clipped by 0 bases and J by 0 bases, with 16 bases between them. The CDR3 extends over 18 amino acids. Germline values: CDR1 SGHNT, CDR2 YYREEE (reference sequence). The CDR3 DNA reads TGTGCCAGCAGCTTGGCGGGGCAGGCCCTTTCCTCTGGAAACACCATATATTTT. It encodes CASSLAGQALSSGNTIYF.

V usage is TRBV14 and J usage is TRBJ1-3; no reliable D call. The germline CDR1 and CDR2 sequences are SGHDN and FVKESK. V lost 0 bases and J 4 bases, leaving 10 bases between the germline ends. The CDR3 runs to 15 residues. The CDR3 DNA is TGTGCCAGCAGCCAAGATCCGTCGGGGGGAAACACCATATATTTT. This sequence encodes CASSQDPSGGNTIYF.

This clone has a handful of counts. J is TRBJ1-5 and V is TRBV6-5, with 7 nucleotides matching TRBD1. The trim removed 5 bases at V and 7 bases at J, leaving 8 bases unmatched. CDR1 MNHEY and CDR2 SVGAGI come from the germline V gene. The CDR3 runs to 14 residues. The chain's CDR3 is CASSLPQGGQPQHF. For the CDR3, the DNA is TGTGCCAGCAGTCTCCCCCAGGGGGGACAGCCCCAGCATTTT.

The V call is TRBV28, the J call TRBJ2-3, with 8 bases matching TRBD2. The length of the CDR3 is 16 residues. V lost 8 bases, J lost 4 bases, and 14 bases stayed unmatched. Germline CDR1 MDHEN, CDR2 SYDVKM. This CDR3 is CASSAPASGRADTQYF. The CDR3 region has the DNA TGTGCCAGCTCCGCCCCGGCTAGCGGGCGGGCAGATACGCAGTATTTT.

The rearrangement links TRBV5-1 to TRBJ2-3; TRBD1 aligns across 7 bases. Looked up from germline, CDR1 is SGHRS and CDR2 is YFSETQ. The CDR3 has 15 amino acids. Trimming removed 5 bases from V and 2 bases from J; junction bases left unmatched: 8. This CDR3 reads CASSLTGNPTDTQYF. The CDR3 region has the DNA TGCGCCAGCAGTTTGACAGGGAATCCCACAGATACGCAGTATTTT.

The genes are TRBV28 and TRBJ1-5; 9 bases line up with TRBD1. The CDR3 spans 15 residues. With V trimmed by 2 bases and J by 7 bases, 6 bases remained unmatched. Germline V gene sequence: CDR1 MDHEN, CDR2 SYDVKM. The CDR3 coding sequence is TGTGCCAGCAGTTTACGCGACAGGGGGGTACAGCCCCAGCATTTT. Translation: CASSLRDRGVQPQHF.

The chain employs TRBV13 and TRBJ2-3; possible D gene TRBD2, 5 bases. The CDR3 runs 14 residues. V was trimmed by 1 base and J by 4 bases, leaving 9 bases between them. Germline V CDR1 and CDR2: PRHDT, FYEKMQ (reference sequence). CDR3 bases: TGTGCCAGCAGCTTAGCCCTCGGGGCAGATACGCAGTATTTT. Amino acids: CASSLALGADTQYF.

Relative to its sample, this clone is medium-sized. The chain recombines TRBV7-9 with TRBJ1-3; D not certain. V was shortened by 0 bases and J by 0 bases, with 9 bases between the two germline ends. From germline, CDR1 is SEHNR and CDR2 FQNEAQ (reference sequence). This CDR3 has 16 amino acids. The CDR3 bases are TGTGCCAGCAGCTTAGCCGGGTCCTACTCTGGAAACACCATATATTTT. This encodes CASSLAGSYSGNTIYF.

V and J are TRBV28 and TRBJ2-5; TRBD2 aligns across 7 bases. Germline V lookup: CDR1 MDHEN, CDR2 SYDVKM. V shed 8 bases and J 2 bases; nucleotides not matched to a gene: 11. The CDR3 covers 15 residues. CDR3 amino acids: CASSSPGLLQETQYF. The CDR3 bases are TGTGCCAGCTCCAGCCCGGGACTACTTCAAGAGACCCAGTACTTC.

This sequence joins TRBV4-1 and TRBJ2-2; D possibly corresponds to TRBD2 (6 bases). V was cut by 4 bases and J by 1 base, with 19 bases left in between. This CDR3 region has 18 residues. Germline values: CDR1 MGHRA, CDR2 YSYEKL. The CDR3 DNA sequence: TGCGCCAGCAGCCTCGGACGACTAGGCCGGAGGAACACCGGGGAGCTGTTTTTT. This sequence encodes CASSLGRLGRRNTGELFF.

This chain connects TRBV7-2 to TRBJ2-1, with 15 positions matching TRBD2. The CDR3 is made up of 19 amino acids. Germline CDR1 reads SGHTA; CDR2 reads FQGNSA. Trimming removed 2 bases from V and 0 bases from J; junction bases left unmatched: 5. The CDR3 DNA reads TGTGCCAGCAGCTTAATGGGGACTAGCGGGGGGAGCTCCTACAATGAGCAGTTCTTC. Translation: CASSLMGTSGGSSYNEQFF.

CDR3 coding DNA: TGTGCCAGCAGCAAATCAGTCAAGCGGGACGGTGAGCAGTTCTTC. Its protein product is CASSKSVKRDGEQFF. The chain uses TRBV21-1 and TRBJ2-1; the listed D gene, TRBD2, was not tested against the DNA. TRBV21-1 constitutes a pseudogene. CDR3 length: 15 amino acids.

The chain employs TRBV4-3 and TRBJ2-3; tentatively, D is TRBD2 (5 bases). This CDR3 contains 16 residues. V was clipped by 1 base and J by 0 bases, with 11 bases between them. CDR1 and CDR2 (germline): LGHNA, YSLEER. The CDR3 nucleotides are TGCGCCAGCAGCCAAGGCCCTACGGGAAGCACAGATACGCAGTATTTT. It encodes CASSQGPTGSTDTQYF.

Worth noting for this clone: Other DNA variants within this sample encode the same CDR3. The chain couples TRBV5-1 to TRBJ2-5; D is perhaps TRBD1 (6 bases). The CDR3 loop spans 14 amino acids. The V gene lost 0 bases and the J gene lost 2 bases, with 8 bases spanning the gap. CDR1 SGHRS and CDR2 YFSETQ come from the germline V gene. The CDR3 protein is CASSLGQDQETQYF. In nucleotides, the CDR3 is TGCGCCAGCAGCTTGGGACAGGATCAAGAGACCCAGTACTTC. Together with reference TRBV5-1 and TRBJ2-5, the CDR3 gives the full variable domain: KAGVTQTPRYLIKTRGQQVTLSCSPISGHRSVSWYQQTPGQGLQFLFEYFSETQRNKGNFPGRFSGRQFSNSRSEMNVSTLELGDSALYLCASSLGQDQETQYFGPGTRLLVL.

The V gene is TRBV6-1, the J gene TRBJ2-5, with D perhaps being TRBD1 or TRBD2 (5 bases each). Between the trimmed V and J ends, which lost 2 bases and 2 bases, there was a span of 9 bases. Germline V lookup: CDR1 MNHNS, CDR2 SASEGT. This CDR3 region has 14 residues. CDR3 sequence: CASSEQGDQETQYF. In DNA, the CDR3 is TGTGCCAGCAGTGAACAGGGAGATCAAGAGACCCAGTACTTC.

The chain joins TRBV4-1 to TRBJ2-6; TRBD1 agrees at 8 bases. The junction had 8 bases not matched to a gene; V was cut back by 3 bases and J by 4 bases. This CDR3 is 17 amino acids long. CDR1 is MGHRA and CDR2 is YSYEKL in the germline V gene. The CDR3 here is CASSHPTGARGANVLTF. The CDR3, as DNA: TGCGCCAGCAGCCACCCGACAGGGGCAAGAGGGGCCAACGTCCTGACTTTC.

J is TRBJ2-7 and V is TRBV3-1 (or the pseudogene TRBV3-2); D perhaps matches TRBD2 (5 bases). V lost 8 bases and J lost 4, with 15 bases in between. Germline CDR1 is LGHDT and CDR2 is YNNKEL (reference sequence). The CDR3 is made up of 13 amino acids. CDR3 in DNA: TGTGCCAGCGGGAAAGGGAGCGGTTACGAGCAGTACTTC. Its translation: CASGKGSGYEQYF.

This chain uses TRBV5-8 with TRBJ2-1; 9 bases align to TRBD1. Trimming at V came to 7 bases and at J to 2 bases, leaving 19 bases not matched to a gene. CDR3 size: 19 residues. Germline-derived CDR1 and CDR2 are SGHTS and YDEGEE. The CDR3 is CASELVGTGYGRTYNEQFF. In nucleotides, the CDR3 is TGTGCCAGCGAGCTAGTCGGGACAGGGTATGGGCGGACCTACAATGAGCAGTTCTTC. Complete variable domain (other parts from reference TRBV5-8 and TRBJ2-1): EAGVTQSPTHLIKTRGQQATLRCSPISGHTSVYWYQQALGLGLQFLLWYDEGEERNRGNFPPRFSGRQFPNYSSELNVNALELEDSALYLCASELVGTGYGRTYNEQFFGPGTRLTVL.

This rearrangement joins TRBV6-2 or TRBV6-3 to TRBJ2-7; D may be TRBD1 (5 bases). V lost 3 bases and J 3 bases, leaving 12 bases between the germline ends. The CDR3 has 14 amino acids. Germline V CDR1 and CDR2: MNHEY, SVGEGT. Here the CDR3 DNA reads TGTGCCAGCAGTTATCGGTCCAGGGACTACGAGCAGTACTTC. This gives the protein CASSYRSRDYEQYF.

This chain's CDR3 is CAWSPTGGGETQYF. CDR3 DNA sequence: TGTGCCTGGAGTCCTACAGGGGGCGGGGAGACCCAGTACTTC. J is TRBJ2-5 and V is TRBV30; TRBD1 matches at 9 bases. Germline trimming cut 2 bases from V and 5 bases from J; bases unmatched to any gene: 6. The CDR3 sequence is 14 residues long. Germline lookup yields CDR1 GTSNPN and CDR2 SVGIG (reference sequence).

The gene calls are TRBV9 and TRBJ1-3; D uncertain. This CDR3 has 16 amino acids. V was clipped by 6 bases and J by 0 bases, with 16 bases between them. In germline, CDR1 is SGDLS, CDR2 YYNGEE. The CDR3, as DNA: TGTGCCAGCACCCGTGGTGGATTCAGCTCTGGAAACACCATATATTTT. It encodes CASTRGGFSSGNTIYF.

The chain links TRBV5-1 to TRBJ2-5, with 11 bases that match TRBD2. V trimming: 0 bases; J trimming: 3 bases; junction bases outside the gene matches: 4. The germline gives CDR1 SGHRS, CDR2 YFSETQ. CDR3 length: 16 amino acids. The CDR3 DNA sequence: TGCGCCAGCAGCTTGGAGGGACTAGCGGATAAAGAGACCCAGTACTTC. Translated: CASSLEGLADKETQYF.

The V call is TRBV19, the J call TRBJ2-5; D ambiguous. The CDR3 contains 11 residues. Germline values: CDR1 LNHDA, CDR2 SQIVND (reference sequence). V was clipped by 5 bases and J by 5 bases, with 6 bases between them. The CDR3 DNA sequence: TGTGCCAGTAGTGAAGGGGAGACCCAGTACTTC. Translation: CASSEGETQYF.